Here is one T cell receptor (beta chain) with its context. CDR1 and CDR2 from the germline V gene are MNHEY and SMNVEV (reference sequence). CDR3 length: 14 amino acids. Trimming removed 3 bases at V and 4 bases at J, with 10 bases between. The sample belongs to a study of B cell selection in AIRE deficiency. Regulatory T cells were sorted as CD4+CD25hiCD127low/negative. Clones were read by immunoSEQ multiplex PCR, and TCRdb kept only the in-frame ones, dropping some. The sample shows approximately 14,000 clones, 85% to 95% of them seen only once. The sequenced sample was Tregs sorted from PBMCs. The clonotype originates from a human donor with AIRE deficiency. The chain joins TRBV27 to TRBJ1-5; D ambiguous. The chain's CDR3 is CASSLWARNQPQHF. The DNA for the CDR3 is TGTGCCAGCAGTTTGTGGGCCAGAAATCAGCCCCAGCATTTT.